This T cell receptor beta chain stems from a study of T cell responses to AZD1222 COVID-19 vaccine. Germline CDR1 and CDR2: SNHLY and FYNNEI. The CDR3 contains 12 residues. Germline trimming cut 6 bases from V and 7 bases from J; bases unmatched to any gene: 2. Clones were read by immunoSEQ multiplex PCR, and TCRdb kept only the in-frame ones, dropping some. This table holds roughly 55,000 clones, roughly nine tenths found once. The receptor comes from an adult in good health. The chain joins TRBV2 to TRBJ2-2; TRBD1 agrees at 7 bases. Source: peripheral blood, taken on day 0 of AZD1222 vaccination. In DNA, the CDR3 is TGTGCCAGCAGATACAGGGGCGGGGAGCTGTTTTTT. Its protein is CASRYRGGELFF.